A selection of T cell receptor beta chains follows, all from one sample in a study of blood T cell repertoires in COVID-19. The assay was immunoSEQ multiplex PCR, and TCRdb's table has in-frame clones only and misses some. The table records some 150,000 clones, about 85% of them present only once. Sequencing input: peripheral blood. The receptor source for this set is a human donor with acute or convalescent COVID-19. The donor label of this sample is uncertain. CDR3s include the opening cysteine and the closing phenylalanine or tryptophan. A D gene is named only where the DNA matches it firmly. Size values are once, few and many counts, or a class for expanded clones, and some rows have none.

CDR3 DNA: TGCGCCAGCAGCCAAGGCAGCGGGGGGCCCGAGACCCAGTACTTC
CDR3 protein: CASSQGSGGPETQYF
D gene: TRBD2
clone size: -
V gene: TRBV4-3
J gene: TRBJ2-5

CDR3 DNA: TGTGCCAGCAGTTCCGGGACTAGCGGGACAGATGAGCAGTTCTTC
CDR3 protein: CASSSGTSGTDEQFF
D gene: TRBD2
clone size: -
V gene: TRBV2
J gene: TRBJ2-1

CDR3 DNA: TGTGCCAGCTCACAAAATGGTAACAGGGAGGGGACTGAAGCTTTCTTT
CDR3 protein: CASSQNGNREGTEAFF
D gene: -
clone size: -
V gene: TRBV18
J gene: TRBJ1-1

CDR3 DNA: TGTGCCAGTGCAAATAGAGGGAATCAGCCCCAGCATTTT
CDR3 protein: CASANRGNQPQHF
D gene: -
clone size: -
V gene: TRBV19
J gene: TRBJ1-5

CDR3 DNA: TGTGCCAGCAGCGTAGCTCTGGCTAGCGGGGGACCAGATACGCAGTATTTT
CDR3 protein: CASSVALASGGPDTQYF
D gene: TRBD2
clone size: -
V gene: TRBV9
J gene: TRBJ2-3

CDR3 DNA: TGTGCCAGCAGCCAAGATGCGCTAGCGGGGGGGCGGGGAGATACGCAGTATTTT
CDR3 protein: CASSQDALAGGRGDTQYF
D gene: TRBD2
clone size: -
V gene: TRBV3-1/TRBV3-2
J gene: TRBJ2-3

CDR3 DNA: TGCAGCGTTGAATCTATAGCGGGGGGGCCGGATGAGCAGTTCTTC
CDR3 protein: CSVESIAGGPDEQFF
D gene: TRBD2
clone size: -
V gene: TRBV29-1
J gene: TRBJ2-1

CDR3 DNA: TGTGCCAGCAGCTTAAAGGGTTCAGGGGGGACTGAAGCTTTCTTT
CDR3 protein: CASSLKGSGGTEAFF
D gene: TRBD1
clone size: -
V gene: TRBV7-3
J gene: TRBJ1-1

CDR3 DNA: TGTGCCAGCAGCCAACAAGGGGCAGATACGCAGTATTTT
CDR3 protein: CASSQQGADTQYF
D gene: -
clone size: -
V gene: TRBV7-2
J gene: TRBJ2-3

CDR3 DNA: TGTGCCAGCAGTCCCGACAGGGCCGAAAAACTGTTTTTT
CDR3 protein: CASSPDRAEKLFF
D gene: TRBD1
clone size: -
V gene: TRBV2
J gene: TRBJ1-4

CDR3 DNA: TGCGCCAGCAGCCAAGGAGGGGGGGTAGCAGATACGCAGTATTTT
CDR3 protein: CASSQGGGVADTQYF
D gene: -
clone size: -
V gene: TRBV4-1
J gene: TRBJ2-3

CDR3 DNA: TGCGCCAGCAGCCAAGATGCAGGGGATGGCTACACCTTC
CDR3 protein: CASSQDAGDGYTF
D gene: -
clone size: -
V gene: TRBV4-3
J gene: TRBJ1-2

CDR3 DNA: TGTGCCAGCAGTTACCAGGCGGGATTAAGTGAAAAACTGTTTTTT
CDR3 protein: CASSYQAGLSEKLFF
D gene: -
clone size: few
V gene: TRBV6-2/TRBV6-3
J gene: TRBJ1-4

CDR3 DNA: TGTGCCAGCAGCCAAGTCCAGGGGGTCTACACCGGGGAGCTGTTTTTT
CDR3 protein: CASSQVQGVYTGELFF
D gene: TRBD1
clone size: -
V gene: TRBV4-2
J gene: TRBJ2-2

CDR3 DNA: TGCGCCAGCAGCCAAAGAAGCAGGCCCACAGATACGCAGTATTTT
CDR3 protein: CASSQRSRPTDTQYF
D gene: -
clone size: -
V gene: TRBV4-3
J gene: TRBJ2-3

CDR3 DNA: TGTGCCAGCAGCCAAACAGCCACAGGGAGTAATGGCTACACCTTC
CDR3 protein: CASSQTATGSNGYTF
D gene: -
clone size: -
V gene: TRBV9
J gene: TRBJ1-2

CDR3 DNA: TGTGCCAGTCGGACAGCCTACGAGCAGTACTTC
CDR3 protein: CASRTAYEQYF
D gene: -
clone size: -
V gene: TRBV2
J gene: TRBJ2-7

CDR3 DNA: TGTGCCAGCAGTGCTACTACCGGGACAGGGAACACCGGGGAGCTGTTTTTT
CDR3 protein: CASSATTGTGNTGELFF
D gene: TRBD1
clone size: -
V gene: TRBV25-1
J gene: TRBJ2-2

CDR3 DNA: TGTGCCAGCAGCCCAATACAGGGCCGGATGAACACTGAAGCTTTCTTT
CDR3 protein: CASSPIQGRMNTEAFF
D gene: -
clone size: -
V gene: TRBV14
J gene: TRBJ1-1

CDR3 DNA: TGTGCCACCAGTGTTACAGGGTCGCGGAGCACAGATACGCAGTATTTT
CDR3 protein: CATSVTGSRSTDTQYF
D gene: -
clone size: -
V gene: TRBV24-1
J gene: TRBJ2-3

CDR3 DNA: TGTGCCAGCAGCTTTAGTACTAGCGGGGGGGCGGCGACCCAGTACTTC
CDR3 protein: CASSFSTSGGAATQYF
D gene: TRBD2
clone size: -
V gene: TRBV5-4
J gene: TRBJ2-5

CDR3 DNA: TGTGCCAGCAGCCCCGCCTCCGGGTCTAATGAAAAACTGTTTTTT
CDR3 protein: CASSPASGSNEKLFF
D gene: -
clone size: once
V gene: TRBV28
J gene: TRBJ1-4

CDR3 DNA: TGTGCCAGCAGTTTACAGGGGACAACCCGTTCCTATGGCTACACCTTC
CDR3 protein: CASSLQGTTRSYGYTF
D gene: -
clone size: -
V gene: TRBV28
J gene: TRBJ1-2

CDR3 DNA: TGTGCCAGCAGCTTCGCTGGGGCCGGGGGAACTGAAGCTTTCTTT
CDR3 protein: CASSFAGAGGTEAFF
D gene: -
clone size: -
V gene: TRBV7-3
J gene: TRBJ1-1

CDR3 DNA: TGTGCCAGCAGCTTGAGACAGGGGGGGCCCAATCAGCCCCAGCATTTT
CDR3 protein: CASSLRQGGPNQPQHF
D gene: TRBD1
clone size: -
V gene: TRBV5-5
J gene: TRBJ1-5

CDR3 DNA: TGTGCCAGCAGTGAACAGGGATTTGGTGGAAACACCATATATTTT
CDR3 protein: CASSEQGFGGNTIYF
D gene: -
clone size: -
V gene: TRBV25-1
J gene: TRBJ1-3

CDR3 DNA: TGTGCCAGCAGTTATTGGGACAGCCCTAACTATGGCTACACCTTC
CDR3 protein: CASSYWDSPNYGYTF
D gene: TRBD1
clone size: -
V gene: TRBV6-6
J gene: TRBJ1-2

CDR3 DNA: TGCGCCAGCAGCTTGGGCGGGACAGCCCGTGCCAATGAGCAGTTCTTC
CDR3 protein: CASSLGGTARANEQFF
D gene: -
clone size: -
V gene: TRBV5-1
J gene: TRBJ2-1

CDR3 DNA: TGTGCCAGCAGCCCTACGGTAGAGACCCAGTACTTC
CDR3 protein: CASSPTVETQYF
D gene: -
clone size: -
V gene: TRBV7-2
J gene: TRBJ2-5

CDR3 DNA: TGTGCCAGCAGTGAAACAGGCCAGGGGGCGATTGGCTACACCTTC
CDR3 protein: CASSETGQGAIGYTF
D gene: TRBD1
clone size: -
V gene: TRBV6-1
J gene: TRBJ1-2

CDR3 DNA: TGTGCCAGCAGTACGCAGGACAGGCCAGGAAAACTGTTTTTT
CDR3 protein: CASSTQDRPGKLFF
D gene: TRBD1
clone size: -
V gene: TRBV6-5
J gene: TRBJ1-4

CDR3 DNA: TGTGCCAGCAGTTACTTCCGGGGGGGGAGCCAAGAGACCCAGTACTTC
CDR3 protein: CASSYFRGGSQETQYF
D gene: TRBD2
clone size: -
V gene: TRBV6-5
J gene: TRBJ2-5

CDR3 DNA: TGTGCCAGCAGACAGACGGACAGTGAAGCTTTCTTT
CDR3 protein: CASRQTDSEAFF
D gene: -
clone size: -
V gene: TRBV3-1/TRBV3-2
J gene: TRBJ1-1

CDR3 DNA: TGTGCCAGCAGCGGGAGGACAGGGAGAGGAACTGAAGCTTTCTTT
CDR3 protein: CASSGRTGRGTEAFF
D gene: TRBD1
clone size: -
V gene: TRBV7-9
J gene: TRBJ1-1

CDR3 DNA: TGCGCCAGCAGTGAGAGCCGACAGGGGCGTGGGGCTGAAGCTTTCTTT
CDR3 protein: CASSESRQGRGAEAFF
D gene: TRBD1
clone size: -
V gene: TRBV10-1
J gene: TRBJ1-1

CDR3 DNA: TGTGCCAGCAGCCCCCTAACGGGGGGAGCCTACGAGCAGTACTTC
CDR3 protein: CASSPLTGGAYEQYF
D gene: TRBD2
clone size: -
V gene: TRBV5-8
J gene: TRBJ2-7

CDR3 DNA: TGCGCCAGCAGCCCGCGGGAGTCGAACACTGAAGCTTTCTTT
CDR3 protein: CASSPRESNTEAFF
D gene: -
clone size: -
V gene: TRBV5-1
J gene: TRBJ1-1

CDR3 DNA: TGTGCCAGCAGTTTAGGGACAGGGAGGGGCTATGGCTACACCTTC
CDR3 protein: CASSLGTGRGYGYTF
D gene: TRBD1
clone size: -
V gene: TRBV28
J gene: TRBJ1-2

CDR3 DNA: TGTGCCAGCAGCCTGGGGACATCAGGTCAGCCCCAGCATTTT
CDR3 protein: CASSLGTSGQPQHF
D gene: -
clone size: -
V gene: TRBV7-9
J gene: TRBJ1-5

CDR3 DNA: TGTGCCAGCAGCTTCGTCACCGGGGAGCTGTTTTTT
CDR3 protein: CASSFVTGELFF
D gene: -
clone size: few
V gene: TRBV7-9
J gene: TRBJ2-2

CDR3 DNA: TGTGCCAGCAACCCTCCGGGACAGGGGAGGTCCTACGAGCAGTACTTC
CDR3 protein: CASNPPGQGRSYEQYF
D gene: TRBD1
clone size: -
V gene: TRBV28
J gene: TRBJ2-7

CDR3 DNA: TGTGCCAGCAGAGGACAGGCGGGTGGCTACACCTTC
CDR3 protein: CASRGQAGGYTF
D gene: TRBD1
clone size: -
V gene: TRBV2
J gene: TRBJ1-2

CDR3 DNA: TGTGCCAGCAGAAAAAGACAGGACGGGTATGGCTACACCTTC
CDR3 protein: CASRKRQDGYGYTF
D gene: -
clone size: -
V gene: TRBV6-5
J gene: TRBJ1-2

CDR3 DNA: TGCAGCGTTGAAGGGACAGCCTCCTACGAGCAGTACTTC
CDR3 protein: CSVEGTASYEQYF
D gene: -
clone size: -
V gene: TRBV29-1
J gene: TRBJ2-7

CDR3 DNA: TGTGCCAGCAGTTATTCGAGTCGGAATGAGCAGTTCTTC
CDR3 protein: CASSYSSRNEQFF
D gene: -
clone size: once
V gene: TRBV6-6
J gene: TRBJ2-1

CDR3 DNA: TGTGCCAGCAGCTTAGGTCCTAGCGGGGGAACTAGCACAGATACGCAGTATTTT
CDR3 protein: CASSLGPSGGTSTDTQYF
D gene: TRBD2
clone size: -
V gene: TRBV7-2
J gene: TRBJ2-3

CDR3 DNA: TGTGCCAGCAGCTTAGACGGCGGGAGAAGTAGAAATGAGCAGTTCTTC
CDR3 protein: CASSLDGGRSRNEQFF
D gene: TRBD2
clone size: -
V gene: TRBV7-9
J gene: TRBJ2-1

CDR3 DNA: TGCAGCGTTGCTGGTGGGGCTGAAAAACTGTTTTTT
CDR3 protein: CSVAGGAEKLFF
D gene: -
clone size: -
V gene: TRBV29-1
J gene: TRBJ1-4

CDR3 DNA: TGTGCCAGCAACCCACACCGAGACAGGGAAGCTTTCTTT
CDR3 protein: CASNPHRDREAFF
D gene: -
clone size: -
V gene: TRBV6-2/TRBV6-3
J gene: TRBJ1-1